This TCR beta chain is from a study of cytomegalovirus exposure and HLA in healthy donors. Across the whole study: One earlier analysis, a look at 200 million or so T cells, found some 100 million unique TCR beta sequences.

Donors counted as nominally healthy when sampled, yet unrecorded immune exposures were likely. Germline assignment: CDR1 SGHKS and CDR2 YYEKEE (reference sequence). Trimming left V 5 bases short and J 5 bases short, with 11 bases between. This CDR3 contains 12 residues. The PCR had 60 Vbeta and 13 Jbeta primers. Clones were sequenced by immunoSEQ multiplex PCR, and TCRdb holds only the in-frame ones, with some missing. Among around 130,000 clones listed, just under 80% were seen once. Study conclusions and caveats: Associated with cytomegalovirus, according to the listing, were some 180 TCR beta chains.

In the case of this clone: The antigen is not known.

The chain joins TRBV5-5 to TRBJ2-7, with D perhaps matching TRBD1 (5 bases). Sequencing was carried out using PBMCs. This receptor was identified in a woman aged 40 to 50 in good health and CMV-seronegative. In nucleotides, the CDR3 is TGTGCCAGCAGTTTTTGGGGCAACGAGCAGTACTTC. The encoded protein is CASSFWGNEQYF.